This T cell receptor beta chain was sequenced during a study of siplizumab effects on memory and regulatory T cells. Assay: immunoSEQ multiplex PCR; the TCRdb copy retains only in-frame clones and omits some. The data show 100,000 to 120,000 clones, about nine tenths seen once. This CDR3 has 15 residues. Germline CDR1 reads SGHDT; CDR2 reads YYEEEE. V trimming: 0 bases; J trimming: 2 bases; junction bases outside the gene matches: 1. General observations from the study: Only a minor fraction of alloreactive clones mapped to unstimulated subsets.

In regard to this clone: No antigen is known for it.

The chain carries TRBV5-6 and TRBJ1-2; 10 nucleotides match TRBD1. The sequenced sample was CD4+ T cells sorted from blood. The sequence derives from a human donor in good health. The CDR3 protein is CASSLGTGGNYGYTF. CDR3 sequence (DNA): TGTGCCAGCAGCTTGGGGACAGGGGGGAACTATGGCTACACCTTC.